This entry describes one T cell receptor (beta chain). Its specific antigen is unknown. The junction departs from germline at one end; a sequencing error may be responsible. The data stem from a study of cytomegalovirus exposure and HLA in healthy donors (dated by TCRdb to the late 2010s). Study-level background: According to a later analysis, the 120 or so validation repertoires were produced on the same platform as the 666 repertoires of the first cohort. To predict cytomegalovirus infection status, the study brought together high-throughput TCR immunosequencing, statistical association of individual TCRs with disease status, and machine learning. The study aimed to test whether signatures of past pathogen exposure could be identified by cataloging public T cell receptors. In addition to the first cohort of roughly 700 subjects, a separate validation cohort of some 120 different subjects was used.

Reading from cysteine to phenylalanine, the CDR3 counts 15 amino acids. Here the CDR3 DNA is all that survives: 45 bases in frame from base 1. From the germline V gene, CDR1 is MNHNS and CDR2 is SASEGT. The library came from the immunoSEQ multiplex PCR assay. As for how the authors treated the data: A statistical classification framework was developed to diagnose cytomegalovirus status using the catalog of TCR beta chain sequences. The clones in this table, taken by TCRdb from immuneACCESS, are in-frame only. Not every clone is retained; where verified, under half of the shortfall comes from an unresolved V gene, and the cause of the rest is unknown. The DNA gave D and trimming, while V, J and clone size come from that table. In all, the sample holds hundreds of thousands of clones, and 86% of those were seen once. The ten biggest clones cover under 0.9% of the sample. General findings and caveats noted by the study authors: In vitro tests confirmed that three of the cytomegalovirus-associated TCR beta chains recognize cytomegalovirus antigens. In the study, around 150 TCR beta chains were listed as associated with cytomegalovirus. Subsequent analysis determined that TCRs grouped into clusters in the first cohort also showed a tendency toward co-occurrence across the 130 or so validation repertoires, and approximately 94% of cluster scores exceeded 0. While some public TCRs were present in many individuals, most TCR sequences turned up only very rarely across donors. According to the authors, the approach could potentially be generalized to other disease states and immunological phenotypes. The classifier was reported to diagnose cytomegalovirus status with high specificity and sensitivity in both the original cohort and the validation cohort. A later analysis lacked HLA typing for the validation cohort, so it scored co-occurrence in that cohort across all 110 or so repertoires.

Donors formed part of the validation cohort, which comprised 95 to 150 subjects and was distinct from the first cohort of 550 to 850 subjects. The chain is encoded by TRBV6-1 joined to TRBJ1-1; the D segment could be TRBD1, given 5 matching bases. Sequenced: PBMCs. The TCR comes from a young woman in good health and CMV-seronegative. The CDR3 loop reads CASSEGIRVNTEAFF. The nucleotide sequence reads TGTGCCAGCAGCGAAGGCATCAGGGTGAACACTGAAGCTTTCTTT.